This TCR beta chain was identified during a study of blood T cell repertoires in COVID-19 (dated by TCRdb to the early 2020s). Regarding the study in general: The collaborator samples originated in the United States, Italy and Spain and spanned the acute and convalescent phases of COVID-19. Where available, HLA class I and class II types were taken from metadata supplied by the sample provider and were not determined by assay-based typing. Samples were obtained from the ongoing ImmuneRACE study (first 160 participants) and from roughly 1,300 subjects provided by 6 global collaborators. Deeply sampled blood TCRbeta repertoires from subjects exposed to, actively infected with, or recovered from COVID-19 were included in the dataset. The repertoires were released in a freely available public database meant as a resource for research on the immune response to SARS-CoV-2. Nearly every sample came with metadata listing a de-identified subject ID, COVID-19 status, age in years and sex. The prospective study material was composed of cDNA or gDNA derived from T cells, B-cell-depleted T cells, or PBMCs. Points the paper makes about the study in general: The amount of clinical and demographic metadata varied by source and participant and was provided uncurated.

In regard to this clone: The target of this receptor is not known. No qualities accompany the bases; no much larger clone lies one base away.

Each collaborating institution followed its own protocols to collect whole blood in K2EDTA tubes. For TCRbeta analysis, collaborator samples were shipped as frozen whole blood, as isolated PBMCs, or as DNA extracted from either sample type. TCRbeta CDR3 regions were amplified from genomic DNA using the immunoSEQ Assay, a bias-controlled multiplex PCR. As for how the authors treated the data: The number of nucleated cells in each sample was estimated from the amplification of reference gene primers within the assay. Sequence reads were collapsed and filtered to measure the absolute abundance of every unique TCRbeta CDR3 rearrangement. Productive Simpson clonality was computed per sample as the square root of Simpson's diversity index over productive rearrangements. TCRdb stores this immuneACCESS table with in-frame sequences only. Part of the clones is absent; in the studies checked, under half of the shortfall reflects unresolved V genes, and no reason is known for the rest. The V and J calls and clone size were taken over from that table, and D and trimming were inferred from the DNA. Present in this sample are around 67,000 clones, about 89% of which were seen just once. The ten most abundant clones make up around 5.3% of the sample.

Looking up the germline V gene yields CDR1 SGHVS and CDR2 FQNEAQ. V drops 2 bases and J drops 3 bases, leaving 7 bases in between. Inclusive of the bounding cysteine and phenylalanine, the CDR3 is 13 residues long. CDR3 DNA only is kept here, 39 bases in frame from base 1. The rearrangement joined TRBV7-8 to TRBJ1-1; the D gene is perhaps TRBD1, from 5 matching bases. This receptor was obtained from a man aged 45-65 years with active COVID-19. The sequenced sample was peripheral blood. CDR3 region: CASSLSRDTEAFF. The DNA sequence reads TGTGCCAGCAGCTTAAGCAGGGACACTGAAGCTTTCTTT.